Below, 21 T cell receptor beta chains from the same sample are listed, as sequenced in a study of beta chain features in type 1 diabetes. cDNA synthesis used the whole RNA isolate, giving expressed TCRB sequences. Sequenced by immunoSEQ multiplex PCR; TCRdb stores in-frame clones only, minus some. The table lists 400,000 or so clones, roughly 12% of them singletons, with 0.0095% to 0.013% in the top ten. Their antigen targets remain unknown. Study outcomes and limitations: Shorter TCRB CDR3s, moderately but significantly so, marked every one of the four CD4+ subsets in Type 1 diabetes patients.

Sequenced sample: naive CD4+ T cells from blood. Every receptor here comes from a woman under 30 with type 1 diabetes.

This clone was seen a handful of times. The chain combines TRBV30 with TRBJ1-2; maybe TRBD1 (5 bases). The germline V and J ends were trimmed by 2 bases and 6 bases, with 7 bases remaining between them. The CDR3 has 11 amino acids. The germline CDR1 and CDR2 sequences are GTSNPN and SVGIG (reference sequence). CDR3 coding DNA: TGTGCCTGGAGTAGGGGTAATGGCTACACCTTC. Amino acids: CAWSRGNGYTF. The full variable domain, in which reference TRBV30 and TRBJ1-2 provide the parts outside the CDR3, is SQTIHQWPATLVQPVGSPLSLECTVEGTSNPNLYWYRQAAGRGLQLLFYSVGIGQISSEVPQNLSASRPQDRQFILSSKKLLLSDSGFYLCAWSRGNGYTFGSGTRLTVV.

The sample holds a few counts of this clone. The genes are TRBV11-2 and TRBJ2-2, with a weak D call TRBD1 (5 bases). This CDR3 comprises 15 residues. V lost 5 bases to trimming and J lost 4 bases, with 14 bases between them. Germline CDR1 and CDR2: SGHAT and FQNNGV. Here the CDR3 reads CASSRQGTSTGELFF. CDR3 in DNA: TGTGCCAGCAGCCGTCAGGGAACGAGCACCGGGGAGCTGTTTTTT.

The rearrangement joins TRBV7-2 to TRBJ1-2, with D possibly being TRBD1 (6 bases). The CDR3 is made up of 12 amino acids. The V end lost 3 bases, the J end lost 6 bases, and 8 bases lay between the germline ends. Germline V gives CDR1 SGHTA, CDR2 FQGNSA. The CDR3 coding sequence is TGTGCCAGCAGCTTCCACAGGGATGGCTACACCTTC. It codes for CASSFHRDGYTF.

This sequence joins TRBV29-1 and TRBJ1-1; D might be TRBD1 (5 bases). The V and J ends lost 6 bases and 7 bases respectively, with 18 bases between them. Looked up from germline, CDR1 is SQVTM and CDR2 is ANQGSEA. The CDR3 sequence is 13 residues long. Written as DNA, the CDR3 is TGCAGCGTAGCCGTGGCGGGGCAGGGTGAAGCTTTCTTT. Residues: CSVAVAGQGEAFF.

The sample holds a few counts of this clone. The chain has TRBV7-3 and TRBJ1-1; D possibly corresponds to TRBD1 (6 bases). Germline loops: CDR1 SGHTA, CDR2 FQGTGA. The CDR3 spans 14 residues. V was cut by 5 bases and J by 7 bases, with 17 bases left in between. The CDR3 loop is CASSPQPGQFEAFF. In DNA form, the CDR3 reads TGTGCCAGCAGCCCACAACCTGGACAGTTTGAAGCTTTCTTT.

This clone was seen more than once but under ten times. The chain carries TRBV25-1 and TRBJ2-1; 7 nucleotides match TRBD1. The CDR3 extends over 14 amino acids. The germline gives CDR1 MGHDK, CDR2 SYGVNS. V gave up 2 bases and J gave up 6 bases; unmatched junction bases: 4. CDR3 amino acids: CASSEPDRVNEQFF. CDR3 coding DNA: TGTGCCAGCAGTGAACCTGACAGGGTCAATGAGCAGTTCTTC.

There are a few counts of this clone. The chain employs TRBV30 and TRBJ1-5; possible D gene TRBD1, 6 bases. The germline V and J ends were trimmed by 2 bases and 3 bases, with 8 bases remaining between them. CDR3 length: 13 amino acids. The germline V gene encodes CDR1 GTSNPN and CDR2 SVGIG (reference sequence). The CDR3 coding sequence is TGTGCCTGGAGTAGACAGGCCAATCAGCCCCAGCATTTT. This sequence encodes CAWSRQANQPQHF.

This clone was found a few times. The J gene is TRBJ1-2, the V gene TRBV29-1, with 9 positions matching TRBD1. The CDR3 runs 14 residues. The V and J ends lost 0 bases and 8 bases, in that order; junction bases with no gene match: 7. Per the germline V gene, CDR1 is SQVTM and CDR2 is ANQGSEA. Written as DNA, the CDR3 is TGCAGCGTTGAAGAAGGACAGGGGACCGGGGGCTACACCTTC. It codes for CSVEEGQGTGGYTF.

This clone was found a few times. The rearrangement joins TRBV4-3 to TRBJ2-1; 13 bases are a match to TRBD2. Germline V gene lookup returns CDR1 LGHNA and CDR2 YSLEER. Unmatched junction bases numbered 9, after V lost 4 bases and J lost 6 bases. This CDR3 has 17 amino acids. This CDR3 reads CASSRGPLAGGINEQFF. CDR3 nucleotides: TGCGCCAGCAGCCGAGGCCCACTAGCGGGGGGGATCAATGAGCAGTTCTTC.

This clone has more than one count but fewer than ten. Here the CDR3 DNA reads TGTGCCAGCAGTTTATCACCAGGGCGAAACTATGGCTACACCTTC. Translating it yields CASSLSPGRNYGYTF. This chain uses TRBV27 with TRBJ1-2; a possible D gene is TRBD1 (5 bases). Germline lookup yields CDR1 MNHEY and CDR2 SMNVEV (reference sequence). This CDR3 comprises 15 residues. Trimming removed 0 bases from V and 2 bases from J, with 10 bases in between.

This clone turned up a few times. The chain uses TRBV9 and TRBJ2-3, with TRBD2 matching over 10 bases. V trimming: 4 bases; J trimming: 4 bases; junction bases outside the gene matches: 12. CDR3 size: 17 residues. Germline V gives CDR1 SGDLS, CDR2 YYNGEE. CDR3 nucleotide sequence: TGTGCCAGCAGCCCAACCCCTAGCGGGAGACCTCCAGATACGCAGTATTTT. The encoded protein is CASSPTPSGRPPDTQYF.

This clone was seen only a few times. The chain links TRBV9 to TRBJ2-5, with 12 nucleotides matching TRBD2. V lost 0 bases and J lost 5; bases outside the gene matches: 5. CDR3 length: 16 amino acids. Germline assignment: CDR1 SGDLS and CDR2 YYNGEE. CDR3 in DNA: TGTGCCAGCAGCGTAGGGGCTAGCGGGGGGGTTGAGACCCAGTACTTC. Amino acids: CASSVGASGGVETQYF.

V gene TRBV29-1 combines with J gene TRBJ1-1; TRBD1 is a possible D gene (6 bases). Trimming left V 2 bases short and J 1 base short, with 14 bases between. Germline values: CDR1 SQVTM, CDR2 ANQGSEA. CDR3 size: 15 residues. Here the CDR3 reads CSVEHGGLGNTEAFF. The CDR3 DNA reads as TGCAGCGTTGAACATGGGGGCTTGGGGAACACTGAAGCTTTCTTT.

This clone occurred a few times. This chain joins TRBV4-1 and TRBJ1-1, with TRBD1 matching over 7 bases. The length of the CDR3 is 15 residues. From germline, CDR1 is MGHRA and CDR2 YSYEKL. After removal of 3 bases from V and 1 base from J, the junction contained 5 bases not matched to a gene. The CDR3 sequence is CASSQVGQQNTEAFF. CDR3 in DNA: TGCGCCAGCAGCCAGGTGGGACAGCAGAACACTGAAGCTTTCTTT.

This clone was counted only a few times. The rearrangement uses TRBV7-2 and TRBJ2-5; D possibly corresponds to TRBD1 (6 bases). The CDR3 is 13 amino acids. The V end lost 1 base, the J end lost 5 bases, and 8 bases lay between the germline ends. From germline, CDR1 is SGHTA and CDR2 FQGNSA. This CDR3 reads CASSLDRAETQYF. In DNA, the CDR3 is TGTGCCAGCAGCTTAGACAGGGCGGAGACCCAGTACTTC.

This clone was seen only a few times. The rearrangement links TRBV30 to TRBJ2-3; 7 nucleotides align to TRBD1. CDR1 and CDR2 from the germline V gene are GTSNPN and SVGIG (reference sequence). V was pared by 7 bases and J by 4 bases, with 5 bases of the junction left unmatched. The CDR3 runs 12 residues. In DNA, the CDR3 is TGTGCCTATTCTACAGGGGCAGATACGCAGTATTTT. It specifies CAYSTGADTQYF.

This clone turned up a few times. The V call is TRBV6-5, the J call TRBJ2-2; 9 nucleotides line up with TRBD2. The V gene's germline CDR1 is MNHEY and CDR2 SVGAGI. The CDR3 extends over 15 amino acids. The V gene end was trimmed by 5 bases and the J gene end by 5 bases; junction bases not matched to a gene: 6. The CDR3 region has the DNA TGTGCCAGCAGTCAGCGGGGGGCGGGTACCGGGGAGCTGTTTTTT. The encoded protein is CASSQRGAGTGELFF.

This clone was counted only a few times. J is TRBJ2-1 and V is TRBV25-1; D gene unclear. The V gene lost 1 base and the J gene lost 0 bases, with 10 bases spanning the gap. The CDR3 runs 16 residues. CDR1 is MGHDK, CDR2 SYGVNS, per germline. Here the CDR3 DNA reads TGTGCCAGCAGTGAATTTGGCGGTAGCTCCTACAATGAGCAGTTCTTC. Protein: CASSEFGGSSYNEQFF.

The V call is TRBV7-2, the J call TRBJ2-7, with 7 nucleotides matching TRBD1. In germline, CDR1 is SGHTA, CDR2 FQGNSA. The CDR3 runs 15 residues. The ends lost 5 bases at V and 7 bases at J; junction bases unmatched: 14. In DNA, the CDR3 is TGTGCCAGCAGCGCCTTCGACAGGGTCCTGGGGGAGCAGTACTTC. Its protein is CASSAFDRVLGEQYF. The full variable domain, in which reference TRBV7-2 and TRBJ2-7 provide the parts outside the CDR3, is GAGVSQSPSNKVTEKGKDVELRCDPISGHTALYWYRQSLGQGLEFLIYFQGNSAPDKSGLPSDRFSAERTGGSVSTLTIQRTQQEDSAVYLCASSAFDRVLGEQYFGPGTRLTVT.

This chain uses TRBV5-1 with TRBJ2-5; TRBD1 aligns across 9 bases. The J call may be wrong; the DNA end is better matched by TRBJ2-7. Germline lookup yields CDR1 SGHRS and CDR2 YFSETQ. The CDR3 covers 13 residues. The CDR3 region has the DNA TGCGCCAGCAGCGAGACAGGGGGCTACGAGCAGTACTTC. Translated: CASSETGGYEQYF.

This clone was detected a few times. This sequence joins TRBV30 and TRBJ2-5; 9 bases line up with TRBD2. Looked up from germline, CDR1 is GTSNPN and CDR2 is SVGIG (reference sequence). V was pared by 5 bases and J by 4 bases, with 5 bases of the junction left unmatched. The CDR3 loop spans 13 amino acids. The CDR3: CAWAGLARETQYF. CDR3 nucleotides: TGTGCCTGGGCGGGACTAGCTAGAGAGACCCAGTACTTC.